This T cell receptor beta chain was found in a study of blood T cell repertoires in COVID-19. Study overall: Whether acute or convalescent, the COVID-19 samples came from the United States, Italy and Spain. Sources were T cells, B-cell-depleted T cells, or PBMCs; the material itself was cDNA or gDNA.

Only in-frame clones appear in the TCRdb table, and some are missing; sequencing was by immunoSEQ multiplex PCR. Of 200,000 to 250,000 clones listed, approximately 83% are singletons. Clinical history as reported by participants underpinned cohort assignment. Germline V gene data show CDR1 as SGHRS and CDR2 as YFSETQ. The CDR3 has 16 residues. The V and J ends lost 3 bases and 4 bases respectively, with 19 bases between them. The sequence came from a woman aged 40-49 years with acute COVID-19. The V and J genes are TRBV5-1 and TRBJ1-2; weak D call: TRBD1 (5 bases). The sequenced sample consisted of PBMCs or T cells enriched from blood (not recorded which). The CDR3 DNA reads TGCGCCAGCAGCTGGAGCGGGGGAGGGGTTATCTATGGCTACACCTTC. Protein: CASSWSGGGVIYGYTF.